Shown below are 10 T cell receptor beta chains from a single sample sequenced in a study of T cell repertoires in cytomegalovirus infection. MiXCR, applied by TCRdb to the reads, yields one record per CDR3 protein. There are roughly 720,000 distinct CDR3 sequences in the sample; less than 40% occur only once, and 2.8% lies in the top ten. Sequenced input: PBMCs. The receptors stem from a human donor in good health (CMV status not recorded). Some clones in this sample may be carry-over from other donors' samples.

This clonotype was detected only a few times. The gene calls are TRBV7-6 and TRBJ2-1; either TRBD1 or TRBD2 may supply D (7 bases each). The ends were cut back, 3 bases at V and 9 bases at J, with 18 bases in the middle. The CDR3 is made up of 15 amino acids. Germline assignment: CDR1 SGHVS and CDR2 FNYEAQ. The CDR3 loop is CASSFRGGVNGEQFF. CDR3 nucleotide sequence: TGTGCCAGCAGCTTCAGGGGGGGGGTAAATGGTGAGCAGTTCTTC.

There are a few counts of this clonotype. The chain joins TRBV12-3 or TRBV12-4 to TRBJ2-1; 11 bases line up with TRBD2. The CDR3 sequence is 16 residues long. The junction had 5 bases not matched to a gene; V was cut back by 5 bases and J by 2 bases. The CDR3 sequence: CASSPPGLAAYNEQFF. In nucleotides, the CDR3 is TGTGCCAGCAGTCCCCCGGGACTAGCGGCCTACAATGAGCAGTTCTTC.

CDR3 in amino acids: CASSETGQGANVLTF. The CDR3 DNA reads as TGTGCCAGCAGTGAGACGGGGCAGGGGGCCAACGTCCTGACTTTC. V usage is TRBV2 and J usage is TRBJ2-6; D possibly matches TRBD1 or TRBD2 (5 bases each). Trimming shortened V by 3 bases and J by 4 bases, and 10 bases separated the two germline ends. The CDR3 is made up of 15 amino acids. CDR1 is SNHLY and CDR2 is FYNNEI in the germline V gene.

This clonotype was detected a few times. The chain combines TRBV3-1 with TRBJ1-1; D unclear. Trimming pared 1 base from V and 1 base from J, leaving 13 bases between. The CDR3 length is 16 residues. Germline CDR1 is LGHDT and CDR2 is YNNKEL (reference sequence). The CDR3 sequence is CASSQGHTAKNTEAFF. CDR3 nucleotide sequence: TGTGCCAGCAGCCAAGGTCACACCGCAAAGAACACTGAAGCTTTCTTT.

Only a few counts were recorded for this clonotype. The chain couples TRBV6-6 to TRBJ2-1; TRBD2 is a possible D gene (6 bases). The CDR3 runs to 18 residues. Germline V CDR1 and CDR2: MNHNY, SVGAGI (reference sequence). Trimming took 3 bases from V and 5 from J, leaving 23 bases between them. CDR3 loop: CASSYSRSTGVGNNEQFF. In DNA form, the CDR3 reads TGTGCCAGCAGTTATTCGAGATCGACGGGAGTAGGGAACAATGAGCAGTTCTTC.

This clonotype was observed many times. The V gene is TRBV7-2, the J gene TRBJ2-4; possibly TRBD1 for D (5 bases). CDR3 size: 16 residues. Trimming removed 1 base at V and 1 base at J, with 11 bases between. In germline, CDR1 is SGHTA, CDR2 FQGNSA. The CDR3 region has the DNA TGTGCCAGCAGCTTAGACAGGTCGAGGGCCAAAAACATTCAGTACTTC. Translation: CASSLDRSRAKNIQYF.

The V gene is TRBV7-4, the J gene TRBJ2-3, with TRBD2 as a possible D gene (6 bases). Trimming pared 4 bases from V and 4 bases from J, leaving 15 bases between. Germline V lookup: CDR1 SGHVT, CDR2 SQSDAQ. The CDR3 spans 15 residues. CDR3 DNA: TGTGCCAGCAGCTCCGTCGGGGGAGGTGCAGATACGCAGTATTTT. It yields the protein CASSSVGGGADTQYF.

The chain links TRBV5-4 to TRBJ2-5, with D possibly matching TRBD1 (7 bases). Germline values: CDR1 SGHNT, CDR2 YYREEE (reference sequence). The CDR3 extends over 14 amino acids. The V gene lost 2 bases and the J gene lost 5 bases, with 13 bases spanning the gap. The CDR3 DNA sequence: TGTGCCAGCAGCTTCGCGGCAGGGGGGGAGACCCAGTACTTC. This translates into CASSFAAGGETQYF.

This clonotype was counted many times. The gene calls are TRBV6-2 or TRBV6-3 and TRBJ2-3, with 7 bases aligning to TRBD2. Germline CDR1 MNHEY, CDR2 SVGEGT. The length of the CDR3 is 14 residues. Unmatched junction bases numbered 6, after V lost 7 bases and J lost 2 bases. CDR3 residues: CASTASGLTDTQYF. The CDR3 DNA is TGTGCCAGCACGGCTAGCGGCCTCACAGATACGCAGTATTTT.

The chain uses TRBV4-1 and TRBJ2-7; D is unresolved. This CDR3 has 15 residues. The ends were cut back, 0 bases at V and 2 bases at J, with 11 bases in the middle. Germline V gene sequence: CDR1 MGHRA, CDR2 YSYEKL. CDR3: CASSQEGTSTYEQYF. As DNA, the CDR3 is TGCGCCAGCAGCCAAGAGGGTACCTCCACCTACGAGCAGTACTTC.